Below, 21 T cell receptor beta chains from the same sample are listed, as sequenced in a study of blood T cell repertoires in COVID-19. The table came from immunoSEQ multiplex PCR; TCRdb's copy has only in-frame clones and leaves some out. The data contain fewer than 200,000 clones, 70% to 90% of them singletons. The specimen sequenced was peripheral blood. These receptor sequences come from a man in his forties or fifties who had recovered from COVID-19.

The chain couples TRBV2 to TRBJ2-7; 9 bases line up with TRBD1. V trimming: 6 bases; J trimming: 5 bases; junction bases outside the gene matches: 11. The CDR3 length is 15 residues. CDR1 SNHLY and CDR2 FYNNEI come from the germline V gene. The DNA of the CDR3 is TGTGCCAGCAGGCCCGAACAGGGGGCTGTCCACGAGCAGTACTTC. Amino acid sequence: CASRPEQGAVHEQYF.

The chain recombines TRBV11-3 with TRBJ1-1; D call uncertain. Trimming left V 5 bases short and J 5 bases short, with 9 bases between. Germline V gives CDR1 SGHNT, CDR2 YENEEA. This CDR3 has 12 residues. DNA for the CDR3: TGTGCCAGCAGCCTAAGCACGACTGAAGCTTTCTTT. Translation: CASSLSTTEAFF.

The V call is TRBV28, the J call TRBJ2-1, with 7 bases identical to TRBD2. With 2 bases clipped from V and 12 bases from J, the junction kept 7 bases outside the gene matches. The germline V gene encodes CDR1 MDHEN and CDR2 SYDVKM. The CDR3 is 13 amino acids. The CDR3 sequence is CASSLPRELRQFF. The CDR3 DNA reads TGTGCCAGCAGTTTACCGCGGGAGCTTCGGCAGTTCTTC.

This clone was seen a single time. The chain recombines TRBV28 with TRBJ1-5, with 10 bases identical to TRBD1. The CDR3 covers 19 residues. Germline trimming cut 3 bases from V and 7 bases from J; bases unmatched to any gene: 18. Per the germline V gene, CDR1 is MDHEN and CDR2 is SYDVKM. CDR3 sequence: CASSFHPQTGTGVGQPQHF. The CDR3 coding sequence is TGTGCCAGCAGTTTCCACCCCCAGACAGGGACAGGGGTGGGGCAGCCCCAGCATTTT.

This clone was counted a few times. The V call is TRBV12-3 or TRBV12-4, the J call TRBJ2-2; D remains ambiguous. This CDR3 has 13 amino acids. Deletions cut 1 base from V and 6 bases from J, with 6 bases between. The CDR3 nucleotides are TGTGCCAGCAGTTTAGGCCAGGCCGGGGAGCTGTTTTTT. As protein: CASSLGQAGELFF.

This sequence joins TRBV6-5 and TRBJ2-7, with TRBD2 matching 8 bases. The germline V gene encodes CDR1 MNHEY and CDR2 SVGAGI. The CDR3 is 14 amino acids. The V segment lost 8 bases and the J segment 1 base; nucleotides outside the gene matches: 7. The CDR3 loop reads CASQRREVSYEQYF. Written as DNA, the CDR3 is TGTGCCAGCCAGAGGCGGGAGGTATCCTACGAGCAGTACTTC.

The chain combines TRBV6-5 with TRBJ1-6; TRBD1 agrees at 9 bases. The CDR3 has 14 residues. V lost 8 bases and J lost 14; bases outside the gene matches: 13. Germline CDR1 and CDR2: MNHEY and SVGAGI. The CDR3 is CASAFGTGTHSLHF. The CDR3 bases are TGTGCCAGCGCGTTCGGGACAGGGACTCATTCCCTCCACTTT.

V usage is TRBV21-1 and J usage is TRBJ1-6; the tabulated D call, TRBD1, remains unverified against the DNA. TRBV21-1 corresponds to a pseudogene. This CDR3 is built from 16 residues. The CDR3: CASSKKGATGDSPLHF. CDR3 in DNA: TGTGCCAGCAGCAAGAAGGGGGCGACAGGGGATTCACCCCTCCACTTT.

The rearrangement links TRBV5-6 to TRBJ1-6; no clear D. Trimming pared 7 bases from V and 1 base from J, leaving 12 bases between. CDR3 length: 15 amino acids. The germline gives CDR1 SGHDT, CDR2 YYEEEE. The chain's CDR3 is CASRKPGSYNSPLHF. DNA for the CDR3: TGTGCCAGCCGAAAACCGGGATCCTATAATTCACCCCTCCACTTT. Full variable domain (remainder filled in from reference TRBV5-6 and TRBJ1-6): DAGVTQSPTHLIKTRGQQVTLRCSPKSGHDTVSWYQQALGQGPQFIFQYYEEEERQRGNFPDRFSGHQFPNYSSELNVNALLLGDSALYLCASRKPGSYNSPLHFGNGTRLTVT.

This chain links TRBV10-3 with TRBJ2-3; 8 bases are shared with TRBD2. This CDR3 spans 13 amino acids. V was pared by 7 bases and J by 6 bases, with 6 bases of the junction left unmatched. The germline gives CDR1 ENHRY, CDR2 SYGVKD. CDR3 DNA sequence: TGTGCCATCACGGGGGGGGAGCGGGATACGCAGTATTTT. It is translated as CAITGGERDTQYF.

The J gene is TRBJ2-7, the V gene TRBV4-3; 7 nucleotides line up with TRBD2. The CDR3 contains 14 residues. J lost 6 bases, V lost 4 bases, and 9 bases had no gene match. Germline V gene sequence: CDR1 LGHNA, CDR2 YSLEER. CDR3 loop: CASSPGEGSREQYF. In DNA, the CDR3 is TGCGCCAGCAGCCCGGGGGAGGGCTCTCGCGAGCAGTACTTC.

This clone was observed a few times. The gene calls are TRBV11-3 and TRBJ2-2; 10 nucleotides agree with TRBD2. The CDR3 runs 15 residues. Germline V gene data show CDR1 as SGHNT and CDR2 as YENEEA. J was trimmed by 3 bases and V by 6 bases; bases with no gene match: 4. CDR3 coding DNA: TGTGCCAGCAGTCTAGGACTAGCGGACACCGGGGAGCTGTTTTTT. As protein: CASSLGLADTGELFF.

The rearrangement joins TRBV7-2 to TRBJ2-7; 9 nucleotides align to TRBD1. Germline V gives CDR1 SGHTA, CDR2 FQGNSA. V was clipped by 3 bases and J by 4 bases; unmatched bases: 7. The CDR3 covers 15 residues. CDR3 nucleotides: TGTGCCAGCAGCTTGACCGGGACAGGGTTATACGAGCAGTACTTC. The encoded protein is CASSLTGTGLYEQYF.

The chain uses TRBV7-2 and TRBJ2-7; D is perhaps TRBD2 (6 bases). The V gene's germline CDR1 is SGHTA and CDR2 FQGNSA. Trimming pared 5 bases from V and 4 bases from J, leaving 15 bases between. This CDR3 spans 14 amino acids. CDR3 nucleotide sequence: TGTGCCAGCAGCGAGTCTGCAGGAGGGTACGAGCAGTACTTC. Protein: CASSESAGGYEQYF.

The CDR3 is CASSLEGVSGANVLTF. The DNA for the CDR3 is TGTGCCAGCAGCTTAGAGGGGGTGTCTGGGGCCAACGTCCTGACTTTC. This chain joins TRBV7-6 and TRBJ2-6, with D perhaps matching TRBD1 (6 bases). This CDR3 contains 16 residues. CDR1 SGHVS and CDR2 FNYEAQ come from the germline V gene. The V end was cut by 1 base, the J end by 1 base, with 8 bases between.

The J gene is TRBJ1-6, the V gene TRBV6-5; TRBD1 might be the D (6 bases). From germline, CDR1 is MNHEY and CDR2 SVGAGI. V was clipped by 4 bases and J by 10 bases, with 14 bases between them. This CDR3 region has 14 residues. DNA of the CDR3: TGTGCCAGCAGTTCCGAGACAGGTCCCTCACCCCTCCACTTT. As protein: CASSSETGPSPLHF.

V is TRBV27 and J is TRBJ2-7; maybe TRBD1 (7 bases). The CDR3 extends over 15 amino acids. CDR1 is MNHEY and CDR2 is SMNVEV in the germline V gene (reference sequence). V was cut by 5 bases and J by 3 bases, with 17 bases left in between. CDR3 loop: CASSTRGDGSYEQYF. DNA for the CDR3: TGTGCCAGCAGTACCAGGGGGGACGGCAGCTACGAGCAGTACTTC.

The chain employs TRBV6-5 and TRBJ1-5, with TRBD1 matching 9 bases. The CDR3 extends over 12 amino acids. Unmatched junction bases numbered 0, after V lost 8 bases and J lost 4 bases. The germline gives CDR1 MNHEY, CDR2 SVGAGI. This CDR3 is CASGTGNQPQHF. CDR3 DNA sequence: TGTGCCAGCGGGACAGGGAATCAGCCCCAGCATTTT.

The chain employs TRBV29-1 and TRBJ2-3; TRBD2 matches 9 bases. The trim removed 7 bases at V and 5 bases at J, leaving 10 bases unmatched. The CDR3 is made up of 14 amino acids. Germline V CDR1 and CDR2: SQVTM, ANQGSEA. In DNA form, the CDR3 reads TGCAGCGCCAAAGAAGGCGGGAGGGGAGATACGCAGTATTTT. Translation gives CSAKEGGRGDTQYF.

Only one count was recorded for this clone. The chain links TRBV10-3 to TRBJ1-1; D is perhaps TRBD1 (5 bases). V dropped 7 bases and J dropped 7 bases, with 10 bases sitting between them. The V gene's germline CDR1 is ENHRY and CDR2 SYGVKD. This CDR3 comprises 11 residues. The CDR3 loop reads CAIIKGNEAFF. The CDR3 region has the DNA TGTGCCATCATCAAGGGGAATGAAGCTTTCTTT.

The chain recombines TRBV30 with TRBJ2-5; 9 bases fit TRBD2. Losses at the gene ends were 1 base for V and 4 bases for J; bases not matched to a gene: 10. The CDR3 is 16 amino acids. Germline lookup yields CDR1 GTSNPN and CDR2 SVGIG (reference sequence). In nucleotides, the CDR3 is TGTGCCTGGAGTGGGTCTGCGGGGGGGCGGTTAGAGACCCAGTACTTC. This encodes CAWSGSAGGRLETQYF.